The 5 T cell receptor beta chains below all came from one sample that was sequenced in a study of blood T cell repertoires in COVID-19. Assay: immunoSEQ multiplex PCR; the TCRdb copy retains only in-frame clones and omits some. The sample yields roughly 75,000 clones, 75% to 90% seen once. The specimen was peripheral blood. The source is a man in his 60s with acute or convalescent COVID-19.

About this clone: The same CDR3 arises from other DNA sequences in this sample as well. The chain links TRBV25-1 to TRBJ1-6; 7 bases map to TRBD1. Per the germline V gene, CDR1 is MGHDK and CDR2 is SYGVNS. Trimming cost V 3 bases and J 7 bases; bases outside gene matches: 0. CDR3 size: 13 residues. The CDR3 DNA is TGTGCCAGCAGTGAGACAGGGAATTCACCCCTCCACTTT. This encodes CASSETGNSPLHF.

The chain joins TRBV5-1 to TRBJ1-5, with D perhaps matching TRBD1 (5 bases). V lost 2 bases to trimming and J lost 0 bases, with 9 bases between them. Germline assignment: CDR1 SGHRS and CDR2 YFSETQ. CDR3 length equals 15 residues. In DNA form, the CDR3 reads TGCGCCAGCAGCTTTTCAGGGATTAGCAATCAGCCCCAGCATTTT. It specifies CASSFSGISNQPQHF.

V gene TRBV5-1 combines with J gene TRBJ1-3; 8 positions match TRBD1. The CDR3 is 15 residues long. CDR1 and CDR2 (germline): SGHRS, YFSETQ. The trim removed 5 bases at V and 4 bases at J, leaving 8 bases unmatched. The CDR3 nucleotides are TGCGCCAGCAGAGCCGGACAGGGCGGAGGAAACACCATATATTTT. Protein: CASRAGQGGGNTIYF.

CDR3 bases: TGTGCCAGCAGCCCCCGACAGGGGGATGGCTACACCTTC. This translates into CASSPRQGDGYTF. This chain links TRBV9 with TRBJ1-2; 9 bases are a match to TRBD1. The CDR3 length is 13 residues. V trimming: 4 bases; J trimming: 6 bases; junction bases outside the gene matches: 4. The germline V gene has CDR1 SGDLS and CDR2 YYNGEE.

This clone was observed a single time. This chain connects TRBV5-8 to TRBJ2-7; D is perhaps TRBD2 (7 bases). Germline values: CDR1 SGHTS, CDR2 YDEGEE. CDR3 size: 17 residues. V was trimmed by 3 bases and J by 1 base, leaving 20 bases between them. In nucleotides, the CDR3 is TGTGCCAGCAGCTATGAGGGGGAGGGGGAACATTCCTACGAGCAGTACTTC. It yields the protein CASSYEGEGEHSYEQYF.